This T cell receptor beta chain comes out of a study of CD8 T cells in Susac syndrome. CDR1 is MDHEN, CDR2 SYDVKM, per germline. V lost 3 bases, J lost 4 bases, and 13 bases lay in between. The CDR3 contains 15 residues. With random hexamers, 0.5 to 1 ug RNA was reverse transcribed. TCR beta CDR3 was amplified by immunoSEQ multiplex PCR. This amplification extended across 54 Vbeta and 13 Jbeta segments. Each CDR3 protein is one row after TCRdb ran MiXCR on the immunoSEQ multiplex PCR reads. Among 150,000 to 200,000 distinct CDR3 sequences listed, 90% to 95% were seen once. CD8+ and CD4+ T cells taken from blood had their TCR beta sequenced.

This clonotype originated in a human donor with multiple sclerosis. V usage is TRBV28 and J usage is TRBJ1-5, with unresolved D. Sequencing input: CD4+ T cells from PBMCs. CDR3 residues: CASSFLIRWNQPQHF. In DNA form, the CDR3 reads TGTGCCAGCAGTTTCTTAATTCGGTGGAATCAGCCCCAGCATTTT. Full variable domain (missing parts from reference TRBV28 and TRBJ1-5): DVKVTQSSRYLVKRTGEKVFLECVQDMDHENMFWYRQDPGLGLRLIYFSYDVKMKEKGDIPEGYSVSREKKERFSLILESASTNQTSMYLCASSFLIRWNQPQHFGDGTRLSIL.